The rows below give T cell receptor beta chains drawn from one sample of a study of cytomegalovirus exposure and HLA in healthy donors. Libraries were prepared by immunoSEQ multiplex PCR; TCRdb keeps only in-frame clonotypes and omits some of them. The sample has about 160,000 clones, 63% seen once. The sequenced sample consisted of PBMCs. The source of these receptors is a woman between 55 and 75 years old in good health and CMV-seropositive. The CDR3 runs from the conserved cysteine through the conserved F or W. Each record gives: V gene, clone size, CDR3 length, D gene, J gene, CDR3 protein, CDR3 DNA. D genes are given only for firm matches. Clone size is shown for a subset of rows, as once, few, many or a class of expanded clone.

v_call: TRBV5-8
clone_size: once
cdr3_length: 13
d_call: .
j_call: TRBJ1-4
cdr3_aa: CASSLDSNEKLFF
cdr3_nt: TGTGCCAGCAGCTTGGACTCAAATGAAAAACTGTTTTTT

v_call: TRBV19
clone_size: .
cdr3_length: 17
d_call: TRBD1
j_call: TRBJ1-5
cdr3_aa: CASSPLGTAFSNQPQHF
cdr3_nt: TGTGCCAGTAGTCCCCTCGGGACAGCCTTTAGCAATCAGCCCCAGCATTTT

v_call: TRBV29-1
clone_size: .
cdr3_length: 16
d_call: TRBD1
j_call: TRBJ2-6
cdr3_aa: CSVPGQGSSGANVLTF
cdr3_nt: TGCAGCGTTCCGGGACAGGGTTCCTCTGGGGCCAACGTCCTGACTTTC

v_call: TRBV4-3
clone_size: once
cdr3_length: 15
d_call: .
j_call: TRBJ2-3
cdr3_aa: CASSQVRSGTDTQYF
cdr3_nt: TGCGCCAGCAGCCAAGTCCGCTCGGGCACAGATACGCAGTATTTT

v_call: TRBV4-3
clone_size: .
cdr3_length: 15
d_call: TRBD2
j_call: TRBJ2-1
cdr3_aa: CASSQSGGRDNEQFF
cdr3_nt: TGCGCCAGCAGCCAGAGCGGAGGGAGGGACAATGAGCAGTTCTTC

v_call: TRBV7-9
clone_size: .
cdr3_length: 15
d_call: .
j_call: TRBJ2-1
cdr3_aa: CASSPVGSGYNEQFF
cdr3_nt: TGTGCCAGCAGCCCGGTTGGTAGCGGCTACAATGAGCAGTTCTTC

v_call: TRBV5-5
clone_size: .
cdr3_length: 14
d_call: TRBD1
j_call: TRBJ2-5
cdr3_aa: CASSTGTEQETQYF
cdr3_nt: TGTGCCAGCAGCACGGGGACAGAACAAGAGACCCAGTACTTC

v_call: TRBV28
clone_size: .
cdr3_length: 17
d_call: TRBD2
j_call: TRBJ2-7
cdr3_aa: CASSPGLAGGSSYEQYF
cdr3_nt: TGTGCCAGCAGCCCCGGACTAGCGGGAGGGAGCTCCTACGAGCAGTACTTC

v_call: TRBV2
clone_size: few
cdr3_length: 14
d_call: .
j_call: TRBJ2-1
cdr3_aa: CASSPETGAMSQFF
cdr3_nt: TGTGCCAGCAGTCCAGAGACAGGAGCAATGAGCCAGTTCTTC

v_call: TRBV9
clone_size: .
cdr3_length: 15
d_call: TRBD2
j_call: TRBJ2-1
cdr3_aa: CASSATSGRTNEQFF
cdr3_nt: TGTGCCAGCAGCGCTACTAGCGGGAGAACGAATGAGCAGTTCTTC

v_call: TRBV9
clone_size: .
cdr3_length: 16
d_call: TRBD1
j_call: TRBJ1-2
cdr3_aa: CASRAGTGGRWYGYTF
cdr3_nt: TGTGCCAGCAGGGCCGGGACAGGGGGCAGATGGTATGGCTACACCTTC

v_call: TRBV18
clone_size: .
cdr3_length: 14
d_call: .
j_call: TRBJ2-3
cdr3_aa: CASSPGGSTDTQYF
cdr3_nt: TGTGCCAGCTCACCCGGAGGAAGCACAGATACGCAGTATTTT

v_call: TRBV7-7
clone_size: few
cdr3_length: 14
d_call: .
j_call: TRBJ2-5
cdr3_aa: CASSLNSGQETQYF
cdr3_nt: TGTGCCAGCAGCTTAAACTCCGGGCAAGAGACCCAGTACTTC

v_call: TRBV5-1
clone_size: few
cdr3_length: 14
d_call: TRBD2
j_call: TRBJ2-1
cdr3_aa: CASSLLAGGGEQFF
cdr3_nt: TGCGCCAGCAGTTTACTAGCGGGAGGTGGTGAGCAGTTCTTC

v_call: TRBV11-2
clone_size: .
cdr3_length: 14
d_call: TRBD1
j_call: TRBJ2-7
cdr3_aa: CASSRGTGGREQYF
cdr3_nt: TGTGCCAGCAGCCGCGGGACAGGGGGTCGGGAGCAGTACTTC

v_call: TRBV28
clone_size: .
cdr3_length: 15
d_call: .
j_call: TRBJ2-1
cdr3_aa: CASSLAPTWGDEQFF
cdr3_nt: TGTGCCAGCAGTTTAGCCCCCACATGGGGCGATGAGCAGTTCTTC

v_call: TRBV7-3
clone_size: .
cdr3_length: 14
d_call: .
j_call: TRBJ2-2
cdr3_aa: CASSLNSNTGELFF
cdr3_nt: TGTGCCAGCAGCTTAAATTCTAACACCGGGGAGCTGTTTTTT

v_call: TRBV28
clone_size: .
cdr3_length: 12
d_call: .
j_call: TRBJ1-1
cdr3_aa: CASSPTTGEAFF
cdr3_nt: TGTGCCAGCAGTCCCACGACAGGAGAAGCTTTCTTT

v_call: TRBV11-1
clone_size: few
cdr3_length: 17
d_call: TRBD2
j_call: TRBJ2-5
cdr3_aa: CASSVGWTSGSQETQYF
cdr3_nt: TGTGCCAGCAGCGTAGGGTGGACTAGCGGCTCCCAAGAGACCCAGTACTTC

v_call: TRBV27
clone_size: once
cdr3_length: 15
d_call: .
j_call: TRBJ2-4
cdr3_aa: CASSSYGAGKNIQYF
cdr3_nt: TGTGCCAGCAGTTCCTATGGGGCAGGAAAAAACATTCAGTACTTC

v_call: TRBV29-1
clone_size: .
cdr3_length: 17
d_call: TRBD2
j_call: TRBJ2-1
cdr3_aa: CSVDGLAGESSYNEQFF
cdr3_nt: TGCAGCGTTGATGGTCTAGCGGGAGAATCCTCCTACAATGAGCAGTTCTTC

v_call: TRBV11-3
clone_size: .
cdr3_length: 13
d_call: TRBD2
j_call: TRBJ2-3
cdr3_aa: CASSPGGVDTQYF
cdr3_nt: TGTGCCAGCAGCCCCGGGGGGGTAGATACGCAGTATTTT

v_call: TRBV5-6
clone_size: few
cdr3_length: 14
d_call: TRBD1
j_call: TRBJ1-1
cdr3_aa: CASRLDRGWTEAFF
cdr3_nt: TGTGCCAGCAGGTTGGACAGGGGGTGGACTGAAGCTTTCTTT

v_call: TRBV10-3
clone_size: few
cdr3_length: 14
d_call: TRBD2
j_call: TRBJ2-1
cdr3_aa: CAITMTSGSNEQFF
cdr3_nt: TGTGCCATCACAATGACTAGCGGGAGCAATGAGCAGTTCTTC